Presented here are 20 T cell receptor beta chains from one specimen sequenced in a study of Ad26.COV2.S vaccination and SARS-CoV-2 variants. The treatment was: some 19 received Ad26.COV2.S at low or high dose, single or two shots; about 5 received placebo; per-sample allocation not given. Repertoires come from day 63 after the first vaccine or placebo injection. The table came from immunoSEQ multiplex PCR; TCRdb's copy has only in-frame clones and leaves some out. Of approximately 480,000 clones listed, around 90% are singletons. The specimen was peripheral blood, collected in a trial of Ad26.COV2.S vaccine versus placebo. The receptor set was obtained from a person between 18 and 60 years old who received the Ad26.COV2.S COVID-19 vaccine or a placebo.

V usage is TRBV7-9 and J usage is TRBJ1-6, with no clear D. V was pared by 2 bases and J by 9 bases, with 20 bases between. The CDR3 is 17 residues long. Germline CDR1 reads SEHNR; CDR2 reads FQNEAQ (reference sequence). CDR3 protein: CASSLNRGPAESSPLHF. The CDR3 coding sequence is TGTGCCAGCAGCTTAAACCGAGGTCCGGCGGAGAGTTCACCCCTCCACTTT.

This sequence joins TRBV9 and TRBJ2-5, with TRBD1 identical over 8 bases. Germline loops: CDR1 SGDLS, CDR2 YYNGEE. The CDR3 covers 13 residues. V lost 4 bases to trimming and J lost 2 bases; unmatched junction nucleotides: 1. The CDR3 DNA is TGTGCCAGCAGCCGGACAGGGCAAGAGACCCAGTACTTC. Translating gives CASSRTGQETQYF. The variable domain in full, completed from reference TRBV9 and TRBJ2-5, reads DSGVTQTPKHLITATGQRVTLRCSPRSGDLSVYWYQQSLDQGLQFLIQYYNGEERAKGNILERFSAQQFPDLHSELNLSSLELGDSALYFCASSRTGQETQYFGPGTRLLVL.

This sequence joins TRBV28 and TRBJ1-3; D unresolved. The CDR3 is made up of 16 amino acids. V dropped 5 bases and J dropped 0 bases, with 14 bases sitting between them. CDR1 and CDR2 (germline): MDHEN, SYDVKM. The CDR3 region has the DNA TGTGCCAGCAGTGGTTGGCAGGTCTCCTCTGGAAACACCATATATTTT. It codes for CASSGWQVSSGNTIYF.

This chain links TRBV9 with TRBJ2-3; 10 nucleotides match TRBD2. CDR1 is SGDLS and CDR2 is YYNGEE in the germline V gene. This CDR3 contains 15 residues. Trimming removed 4 bases from V and 4 bases from J; junction bases left unmatched: 6. The CDR3 loop reads CASSSSGRTADTQYF. In nucleotides, the CDR3 is TGTGCCAGCAGCAGTAGCGGGAGGACTGCAGATACGCAGTATTTT.

The genes are TRBV28 and TRBJ1-1; D may be TRBD1 (6 bases). This CDR3 contains 18 residues. Germline lookup yields CDR1 MDHEN and CDR2 SYDVKM. The ends were cut back, 2 bases at V and 3 bases at J, with 22 bases in the middle. The DNA of the CDR3 is TGTGCCAGCAGTTTAGGGCCGTTAGGGGGATGGTCGGACACTGAAGCTTTCTTT. Its translation is CASSLGPLGGWSDTEAFF.

The chain carries TRBV20-1 and TRBJ2-1, with D maybe TRBD2 (6 bases). The CDR3 has 20 residues. The V end was cut by 3 bases, the J end by 0 bases, with 27 bases between. Germline assignment: CDR1 DFQATT and CDR2 SNEGSKA (reference sequence). The CDR3 loop reads CSASGLGGEGVSSSYNEQFF. For the CDR3, the DNA is TGCAGTGCTAGTGGACTGGGCGGGGAAGGGGTCTCCAGCTCCTACAATGAGCAGTTCTTC.

This clone was found a few times. The J gene is TRBJ1-6, the V gene TRBV6-1; D gene unclear. The CDR3 covers 15 residues. CDR1 is MNHNS and CDR2 is SASEGT in the germline V gene. V shed 3 bases and J shed 10 bases, with 16 bases lying between them. CDR3 residues: CASSESLAGGSPLHF. In DNA form, the CDR3 reads TGTGCCAGCAGTGAGAGTTTAGCCGGAGGATCACCCCTCCACTTT.

This rearrangement joins TRBV12-3 or TRBV12-4 to TRBJ2-3, with D possibly being TRBD2 (5 bases). CDR3 length: 13 residues. V lost 7 bases to trimming and J lost 3 bases, with 11 bases between them. Here the CDR3 DNA reads TGTGCCAGCACGCGCATAGCGACAGATACGCAGTATTTT. As protein: CASTRIATDTQYF.

This clone was seen just once. This chain links TRBV29-1 with TRBJ2-3; unclear D gene. The CDR3 spans 12 residues. Trimming removed 6 bases from V and 4 bases from J, with 11 bases in between. The germline V gene encodes CDR1 SQVTM and CDR2 ANQGSEA. DNA of the CDR3: TGCAGCGTGTCAATCCCCCCAGATACGCAGTATTTT. Translation: CSVSIPPDTQYF.

This chain uses TRBV30 with TRBJ2-7; TRBD2 might be the D (6 bases). V lost 4 bases to trimming and J lost 1 base, with 17 bases between them. Germline values: CDR1 GTSNPN, CDR2 SVGIG (reference sequence). This CDR3 contains 15 residues. CDR3 loop: CAWKAAGGRSYEQYF. For the CDR3, the DNA is TGTGCCTGGAAGGCAGCGGGCGGACGATCCTACGAGCAGTACTTC.

V gene TRBV11-2 combines with J gene TRBJ1-2, with 8 bases identical to TRBD1. The junction had 4 bases not matched to a gene; V was cut back by 3 bases and J by 7 bases. The CDR3 runs 13 residues. Looked up from germline, CDR1 is SGHAT and CDR2 is FQNNGV. The CDR3 bases are TGTGCCAGCAGCTTGGTCCAGGGGGCTGGCTACACCTTC. The encoded protein is CASSLVQGAGYTF.

The gene calls are TRBV6-2 or TRBV6-3 and TRBJ1-6; D is uncertain. The germline gives CDR1 MNHEY, CDR2 SVGEGT. This CDR3 comprises 14 residues. V lost 4 bases and J lost 12, with 16 bases in between. Here the CDR3 DNA reads TGTGCCAGCAGTTCCGGAAGACGGACGGAACCCCTCCACTTT. Translated, it gives CASSSGRRTEPLHF.

This chain uses TRBV10-3 with TRBJ2-1; a weak D match, TRBD1 (6 bases). Looked up from germline, CDR1 is ENHRY and CDR2 is SYGVKD. The ends were cut back, 7 bases at V and 5 bases at J, with 15 bases in the middle. The CDR3 is 14 residues long. The CDR3 sequence is CAINHRVGNNEQFF. DNA of the CDR3: TGTGCCATCAACCACAGGGTGGGGAACAATGAGCAGTTCTTC.

The rearrangement joins TRBV5-1 to TRBJ2-1, with 13 bases matching TRBD2. The CDR3 is 15 amino acids. The J segment lost 8 bases and the V segment lost 6 bases, leaving 8 bases of the junction unmatched. Germline values: CDR1 SGHRS, CDR2 YFSETQ. The CDR3, as DNA: TGCGCCAGCACCGCGACTAGCGGGAGGTCATATGAGCAGTTCTTC. The encoded protein is CASTATSGRSYEQFF.

The chain couples TRBV5-4 to TRBJ1-2; 7 nucleotides line up with TRBD1. After removal of 2 bases from V and 8 bases from J, the junction contained 6 bases not matched to a gene. Germline loops: CDR1 SGHNT, CDR2 YYREEE (reference sequence). The length of the CDR3 is 13 residues. The CDR3 loop reads CASSFGDSPGYTF. For the CDR3, the DNA is TGTGCCAGCAGCTTCGGGGACAGCCCCGGCTACACCTTC.

The CDR3 protein is CASSLESLSTDTQYF. CDR3 in DNA: TGCGCCAGCAGCTTGGAGTCACTTTCCACAGATACGCAGTATTTT. The rearrangement links TRBV5-1 to TRBJ2-3, with unresolved D. CDR3 size: 15 residues. V was shortened by 0 bases and J by 2 bases, with 10 bases between the two germline ends. From germline, CDR1 is SGHRS and CDR2 YFSETQ. The full variable domain, in which reference TRBV5-1 and TRBJ2-3 provide the parts outside the CDR3, is KAGVTQTPRYLIKTRGQQVTLSCSPISGHRSVSWYQQTPGQGLQFLFEYFSETQRNKGNFPGRFSGRQFSNSRSEMNVSTLELGDSALYLCASSLESLSTDTQYFGPGTRLTVL.

The rearrangement links TRBV15 to TRBJ1-3; no firm D call. This CDR3 has 15 residues. The V gene lost 0 bases and the J gene lost 2 bases, with 8 bases spanning the gap. Germline values: CDR1 LNHNV, CDR2 YYDKDF (reference sequence). The CDR3 DNA sequence: TGTGCCACCAGCAGAGAGGTCCTCCCTGGAAACACCATATATTTT. Translating it yields CATSREVLPGNTIYF.

The rearrangement uses TRBV5-1 and TRBJ2-5; 8 nucleotides match TRBD1. Germline CDR1 SGHRS, CDR2 YFSETQ. V shed 4 bases, J shed 5 bases, and the junction held 10 bases outside the gene matches. The CDR3 totals 15 residues. The CDR3 bases are TGCGCCAGCAGCACCGGACAGGGTCGGGAGGAGACCCAGTACTTC. Translation: CASSTGQGREETQYF. Supplemented by reference TRBV5-1 and TRBJ2-5, the full variable domain reads KAGVTQTPRYLIKTRGQQVTLSCSPISGHRSVSWYQQTPGQGLQFLFEYFSETQRNKGNFPGRFSGRQFSNSRSEMNVSTLELGDSALYLCASSTGQGREETQYFGPGTRLLVL.

This chain joins TRBV11-3 and TRBJ1-2, with a tentative D call TRBD1 (6 bases). The ends were cut back, 8 bases at V and 2 bases at J, with 12 bases in the middle. The germline V gene has CDR1 SGHNT and CDR2 YENEEA. The CDR3 runs 13 residues. DNA for the CDR3: TGTGCCAGCCAAGGGGGGGGAAACTATGGCTACACCTTC. Protein sequence: CASQGGGNYGYTF.

The V call is TRBV7-2, the J call TRBJ1-3; no reliable D call. V lost 2 bases, J lost 0 bases, and 14 bases lay in between. Germline lookup yields CDR1 SGHTA and CDR2 FQGNSA. This CDR3 is built from 17 residues. In DNA form, the CDR3 reads TGTGCCAGCAGCTTATCTCGGGCGGGGTACTCTGGAAACACCATATATTTT. The encoded protein is CASSLSRAGYSGNTIYF.